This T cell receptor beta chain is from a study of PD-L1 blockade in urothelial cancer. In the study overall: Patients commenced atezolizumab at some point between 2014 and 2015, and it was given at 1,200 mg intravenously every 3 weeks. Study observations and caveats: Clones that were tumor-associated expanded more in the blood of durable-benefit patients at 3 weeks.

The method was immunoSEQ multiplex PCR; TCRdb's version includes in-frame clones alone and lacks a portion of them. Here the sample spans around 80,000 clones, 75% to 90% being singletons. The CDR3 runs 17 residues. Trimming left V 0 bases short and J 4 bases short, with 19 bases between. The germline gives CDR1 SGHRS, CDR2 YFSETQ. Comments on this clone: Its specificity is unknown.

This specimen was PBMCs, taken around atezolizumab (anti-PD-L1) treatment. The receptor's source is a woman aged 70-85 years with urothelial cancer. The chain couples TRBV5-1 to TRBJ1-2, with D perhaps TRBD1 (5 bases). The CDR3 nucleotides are TGCGCCAGCAGCTTGGCCTTCGACAGCTCGAACCTCTATGGCTACACCTTC. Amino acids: CASSLAFDSSNLYGYTF.